The clone carrying this T cell receptor beta chain occurred a few times. The antigen remains unidentified. The CDR3 runs to 13 residues. The ends were cut back, 6 bases at V and 5 bases at J, with 16 bases in the middle. Germline-derived CDR1 and CDR2 are DFQATT and SNEGSKA (reference sequence). Cultured CD4+ T-cell DNA underwent Oncomine TCR Beta short-read sequencing. TCRdb redid the calling of the PCR reads with MiXCR, one entry per CDR3 protein. Of about 26,000 distinct CDR3 sequences in the sample, 35% to 50% were seen once. This sample stems from a study of vaccination and CD4 T cells after COVID-19. Study-level information: SARS-CoV-2 had been detected by nasal swab PCR in convalescent patients; several were mild, one severe. Control cultures were given a CEFX pool, an HIV-1 Nef pool, or no peptide.

Time point here: late sampling 161 to 241 days after vaccination in a few convalescent patients. The treatment denotes: approximately 10-day PBMC culture with coronavirus spike peptide pools or control peptides (ViraFEST assay). First, ViraFEST expanded antigen-specific T cells with peptide pools, and next it sequenced the TCRs. In this cohort, PCR tests turned positive between March and December 2020, predating US Alpha, Beta and Delta variants. This TCR derives from a human donor who had recovered from COVID-19. This material consisted of CD4+ T cells from blood, cultured in vitro, taken about 7 months after SARS-CoV-2 vaccination. The rearrangement uses TRBV20-1 and TRBJ2-5, with D perhaps matching TRBD1 (6 bases). The CDR3 reads CSAVQGIRETQYF. Written as DNA, the CDR3 is TGCAGTGCGGTACAGGGAATCAGGGAGACCCAGTACTTC.